The source of this T cell receptor beta chain is a study of T-cell reconstitution after alpha-beta-depleted transplantation in children. This clonotype was counted ten times or more. As it was prepared, the TCRbeta library received unique molecular identifiers. Each CDR3 protein is one row after TCRdb ran MiXCR on the PCR reads. In the table there are under 250,000 distinct CDR3 sequences, approximately 7% of which are singletons. This TCR was sampled from a boy aged 2 to 10 with acute lymphoblastic leukemia, due to receive a stem cell transplant. The sample was PBMCs, taken before TCRalphabeta/CD19-depleted stem cell transplant.

DNA for the CDR3: TGTGCCAGCAGCGGGAGTGGGACAGCTAACTATGGCTACACCTTC. This gives the protein CASSGSGTANYGYTF. The chain employs TRBV9 and TRBJ1-2, with 7 bases matching TRBD1. The germline V gene has CDR1 SGDLS and CDR2 YYNGEE. The CDR3 spans 15 residues. J gave up 0 bases and V 3 bases, and 5 bases lay outside the gene matches.